A selection of T cell receptor beta chains follows, all from one sample in a study of chemoradiotherapy in HPV16-positive cancers. The assay was immunoSEQ multiplex PCR, and TCRdb's table has in-frame clones only and misses some. Of 5,000 to 7,500 clones listed, roughly three quarters were seen once; the top ten hold about 5.7%. This sample comprised tumor tissue, obtained from a patient who underwent chemoradiotherapy. These receptor sequences come from a human donor with HPV-associated anogenital cancer. The conserved cysteine and the conserved F or W are not part of the CDR3 here.

TRBJ1-1 TRBV10-1 ASSEWGGGFTEAF
TRBJ1-1 TRBV2 ASRESIGTVNTEAF
TRBJ2-3 TRBV7-2 ASSRRTDLTDTQY
TRBJ2-3 TRBV7-3 ASSFGTTDTQY
TRBJ1-2 TRBV28 ASRYGQGGYGYT
TRBJ1-4 TRBV4-2 ASSSQTQVGEKLF
TRBJ2-3 TRBV25-1 ASSEGGDRSTDTQY
TRBJ1-4 TRBV5-4 ASSRQMGRTNEKLF
TRBJ1-5 TRBV25-1 ASSDRGPNQPQH
TRBJ1-3 TRBV25-1 ASSATGTGNTIY
TRBJ1-5 TRBV6-1 ASIHGQGIRPQH
TRBJ1-5 TRBV4-1 ASSSRRDQPQH
TRBJ1-5 TRBV28 ASSLGQGVQPQH
TRBJ2-2 TRBV7-2 ANTPLVFTGELF
TRBJ1-1 TRBV9 ASSVEQRGTEAF
TRBJ2-2 TRBV7-3 ASSLTGNTGELF
TRBJ2-3 TRBV28 ASKRGQSTDTQY
TRBJ1-3 TRBV5-4 ASRGQGDSGNTIY
TRBJ1-1 TRBV28 ASTPPTWGEAF
TRBJ1-5 TRBV9 ASSVGEDTAYQPQH
TRBJ2-1 TRBV7-6 ASSFTGYNEQF
TRBJ2-7 TRBV27 ASSSNYVDRALSYEQY
TRBJ1-1 TRBV2 ASRNRGNAEAF
TRBJ1-3 TRBV5-1 ASSLEEPPRNTIY
TRBJ2-3 TRBV5-1 ASSLGPRGVADTQY
TRBJ2-2 TRBV5-6 ASSPGISGGGGELF
TRBJ2-3 TRBV5-4 ASSQQGAITDTQY
TRBJ1-4 TRBV7-2 ASSLGRDSITTNEKLF
TRBJ1-4 TRBV6-1 ASSRDNNEKLF
TRBJ1-1 TRBV19 ASSGTGVGTEAF
TRBJ2-5 TRBV18 ASSQQEEETQY
TRBJ1-2 TRBV18 ASSPQGVHGYT
TRBJ1-1 TRBV2 ASSESLGTGSNTEAF
TRBJ1-3 TRBV28 ASRGRRNTIY
TRBJ1-1 TRBV6-5 ASSFGPRQGYTEAF
TRBJ2-7 TRBV28 ASSLPDRIYEQY
TRBJ1-5 TRBV7-2 ASSLGSGPNQPQH